These 11 T cell receptor beta chains came from one sample sequenced in a study of graft-versus-host responses after intestinal transplantation (dated by TCRdb to the early 2020s). According to the study, the label for this sample's time point signals: cells obtained before transplantation from donor or recipient. These receptors' antigens are unknown. Libraries were built with the immunoSEQ multiplex PCR assay. Not all clones reach the TCRdb copy of this immuneACCESS table, which keeps in-frame sequences only. Checked studies attribute under half of the gap to unresolved V genes and leave the rest unexplained. The sample yields tens of thousands of clones; approximately 94% were counted once. Clones ranked in the top ten supply 0.15% to 0.2% of the sample. The specimen was unstimulated CD4+ T cells sorted from spleen or lymph node cells, collected before transplant. These receptor sequences come from a human donor who was the organ donor for an intestinal transplant.

This clone was detected once. The chain is built from TRBV7-9 and TRBJ1-4; 8 bases line up with TRBD1. The CDR3 contains 15 residues. The germline gives CDR1 SEHNR, CDR2 FQNEAQ (reference sequence). V gave up 5 bases and J gave up 2 bases; unmatched junction bases: 4. The CDR3 DNA reads TGTGCCAGCAGCCAAGGACAGGGCACTAATGAAAAACTGTTTTTT. Protein product: CASSQGQGTNEKLFF.

The chain links TRBV5-1 to TRBJ2-7; 8 bases agree with TRBD1. V lost 4 bases to trimming and J lost 4 bases; unmatched junction nucleotides: 10. Germline lookup yields CDR1 SGHRS and CDR2 YFSETQ. The CDR3 covers 15 residues. This chain's CDR3 is CASSPRDQGAYEQYF. The CDR3 coding sequence is TGCGCCAGCAGCCCTAGGGACCAGGGGGCTTACGAGCAGTACTTC.

The J gene is TRBJ1-6, the V gene TRBV6-1, with 7 nucleotides matching TRBD1. CDR1 is MNHNS and CDR2 is SASEGT in the germline V gene. The junction had 8 bases not matched to a gene; V was cut back by 3 bases and J by 6 bases. The CDR3 loop spans 16 amino acids. CDR3 coding DNA: TGTGCCAGCAGTGACCCAGGGGGTGTTAGTAATTCACCCCTCCACTTT. It encodes CASSDPGGVSNSPLHF.

DNA of the CDR3: TGTGCCAGCAGCCAAGGTAGCGGGGGGGCCTTATATGAGCAGTTCTTC. Translating it yields CASSQGSGGALYEQFF. J is TRBJ2-1 and V is TRBV4-2; 11 bases are shared with TRBD2. Germline V gives CDR1 LGHNA, CDR2 YNFKEQ. V dropped 1 base and J dropped 8; count of bases not matched to a gene: 7. This CDR3 contains 16 residues.

This chain uses TRBV4-2 with TRBJ2-1; D perhaps matches TRBD2 (7 bases). Trimming stripped 6 bases from V and 6 bases from J, with 18 bases between. The CDR3 has 15 amino acids. Germline V CDR1 and CDR2: LGHNA, YNFKEQ. Here the CDR3 DNA reads TGTGCCAGCAGTCCTATCGGCGGGGGCCGCAATGAGCAGTTCTTC. Protein sequence: CASSPIGGGRNEQFF.

The chain joins TRBV11-3 to TRBJ1-1; D unclear. V lost 3 bases and J 5 bases, leaving 10 bases between the germline ends. The CDR3 has 13 amino acids. Germline V gene sequence: CDR1 SGHNT, CDR2 YENEEA. The CDR3 coding sequence is TGTGCCAGCAGCTTCCGAGAAAAAACTGAAGCTTTCTTT. The encoded protein is CASSFREKTEAFF.

This chain connects TRBV27 to TRBJ1-1; D call uncertain. Germline CDR1 MNHEY, CDR2 SMNVEV (reference sequence). V was cut by 1 base and J by 1 base, with 7 bases left in between. This CDR3 spans 14 amino acids. CDR3 loop: CASSLYVENTEAFF. In DNA form, the CDR3 reads TGTGCCAGCAGTTTATATGTAGAGAACACTGAAGCTTTCTTT.

This clone was counted once. The rearrangement uses TRBV5-4 and TRBJ2-1, with 13 bases that match TRBD2. The CDR3 loop spans 15 amino acids. CDR1 SGHNT and CDR2 YYREEE come from the germline V gene (reference sequence). Trimming at V came to 7 bases and at J to 7 bases, leaving 8 bases not matched to a gene. The CDR3 spells CASLTSGGAGNEQFF. Written as DNA, the CDR3 is TGTGCCAGCCTTACTAGCGGGGGGGCGGGAAATGAGCAGTTCTTC. The variable domain in full, completed from reference TRBV5-4 and TRBJ2-1, reads ETGVTQSPTHLIKTRGQQVTLRCSSQSGHNTVSWYQQALGQGPQFIFQYYREEENGRGNFPPRFSGLQFPNYSSELNVNALELDDSALYLCASLTSGGAGNEQFFGPGTRLTVL.

This CDR3 reads CASSAGTREAFF. In DNA, the CDR3 is TGTGCCAGCAGTGCCGGGACTCGTGAAGCTTTCTTT. The J gene is TRBJ1-1, the V gene TRBV6-1; D is possibly TRBD1 (5 bases). V dropped 4 bases and J dropped 7 bases, with 10 bases sitting between them. The CDR3 is made up of 12 amino acids. Germline V CDR1 and CDR2: MNHNS, SASEGT.

The chain has TRBV27 and TRBJ1-2; D unclear. Germline CDR1 and CDR2: MNHEY and SMNVEV (reference sequence). V was trimmed by 5 bases and J by 2 bases, leaving 15 bases between them. This CDR3 spans 15 amino acids. This CDR3 reads CASSPNSAENYGYTF. CDR3 coding DNA: TGTGCCAGCAGTCCCAATTCCGCCGAGAACTATGGCTACACCTTC.

V usage is TRBV4-1 and J usage is TRBJ1-1; D is unclear. The CDR3 runs to 15 residues. Germline V gene data show CDR1 as MGHRA and CDR2 as YSYEKL. The V end lost 1 base, the J end lost 1 base, and 10 bases lay between the germline ends. The CDR3 coding sequence is TGCGCCAGCAGCCAAGTGCGGCTTGGGAACACTGAAGCTTTCTTT. Amino acids: CASSQVRLGNTEAFF.